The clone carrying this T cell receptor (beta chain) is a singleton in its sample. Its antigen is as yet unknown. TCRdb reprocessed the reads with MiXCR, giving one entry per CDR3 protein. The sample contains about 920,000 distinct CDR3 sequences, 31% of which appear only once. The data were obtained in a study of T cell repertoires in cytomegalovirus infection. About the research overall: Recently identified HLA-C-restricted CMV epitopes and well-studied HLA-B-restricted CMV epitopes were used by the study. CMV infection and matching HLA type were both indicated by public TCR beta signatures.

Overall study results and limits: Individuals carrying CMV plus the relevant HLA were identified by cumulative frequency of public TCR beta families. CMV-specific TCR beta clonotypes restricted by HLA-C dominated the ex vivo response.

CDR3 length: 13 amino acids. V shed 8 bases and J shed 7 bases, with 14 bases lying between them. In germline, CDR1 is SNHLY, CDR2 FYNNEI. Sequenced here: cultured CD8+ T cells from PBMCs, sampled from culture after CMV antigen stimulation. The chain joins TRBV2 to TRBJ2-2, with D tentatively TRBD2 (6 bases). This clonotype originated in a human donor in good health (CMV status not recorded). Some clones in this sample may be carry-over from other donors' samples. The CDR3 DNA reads TGTGCCAGCGGGGACTCCGCGGGCGGGGAGCTGTTTTTT. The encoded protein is CASGDSAGGELFF.